This T cell receptor (beta chain) was sequenced in a study of blood T cell repertoires in COVID-19. Looking at the study overall: Nucleic acid was either cDNA or gDNA, and it came from T cells, B-cell-depleted T cells, or PBMCs.

The CDR3 is 12 residues long. Germline CDR1 MNHNY, CDR2 SVGAGI (reference sequence). Between the trimmed V and J ends, which lost 6 bases and 4 bases, there was a span of 10 bases. Method: immunoSEQ multiplex PCR; TCRdb's copy keeps in-frame clones and lacks some. The sample carries a few hundred thousand clones, over 75% recorded once. Among Cohort 3 donors, those recovered had two negative PCRs, clearance, or symptom resolution. This sequence joins TRBV6-6 and TRBJ2-7; possible D gene TRBD1, 6 bases. The specimen sequenced was PBMCs or T cells enriched from blood (not recorded which). This TCR was sampled from a woman aged 40-49 years who had recovered from COVID-19. The CDR3 DNA follows: TGTGCCAGCAGCCTTACAGGGTACGAGCAGTACTTC. Translating it yields CASSLTGYEQYF.